This T cell receptor beta chain was found in a study of chemoradiotherapy in HPV16-positive cancers. Notes on this clone: The antigen is not known.

Germline V gives CDR1 SGHVS, CDR2 FNYEAQ. The CDR3 sequence is 14 residues long. The junction had 7 bases not matched to a gene; V was cut back by 5 bases and J by 9 bases. Study-wide points: For HPV16-positive patients, expanding HPV-responsive T cells associated with longer recurrence-free survival. Only two HPV16-positive patients supplied the functional HPV-specificity definition. During treatment, candidate HPV-specific clones and E7-related motifs expanded in tumor.

Measured with immunoSEQ multiplex PCR; TCRdb has only the in-frame clones, and not every one. The table includes around 5,200 clones, about 85% detected once. V is TRBV7-6 and J is TRBJ2-1, with 10 bases fitting TRBD1. The input for sequencing was tumor tissue, taken from a patient who underwent chemoradiotherapy. This receptor was taken from a human donor with HPV-associated anogenital cancer. The CDR3 sequence: CASSPRDRGSEQFF. CDR3 nucleotide sequence: TGTGCCAGCAGCCCGCGGGACAGGGGATCTGAGCAGTTCTTC.